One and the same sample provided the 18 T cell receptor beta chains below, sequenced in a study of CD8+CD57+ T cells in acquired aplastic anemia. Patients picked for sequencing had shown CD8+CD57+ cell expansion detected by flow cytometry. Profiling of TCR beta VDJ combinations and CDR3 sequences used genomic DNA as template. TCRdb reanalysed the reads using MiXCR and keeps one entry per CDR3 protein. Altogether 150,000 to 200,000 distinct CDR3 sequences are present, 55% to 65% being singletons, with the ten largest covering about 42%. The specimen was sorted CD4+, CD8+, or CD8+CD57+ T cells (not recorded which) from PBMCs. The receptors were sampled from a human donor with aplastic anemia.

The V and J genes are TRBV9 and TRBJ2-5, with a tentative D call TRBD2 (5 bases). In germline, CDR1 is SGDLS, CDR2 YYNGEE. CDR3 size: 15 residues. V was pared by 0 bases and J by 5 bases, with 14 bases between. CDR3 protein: CASSVVRSGVETQYF. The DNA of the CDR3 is TGTGCCAGCAGCGTAGTACGAAGCGGCGTCGAGACCCAGTACTTC.

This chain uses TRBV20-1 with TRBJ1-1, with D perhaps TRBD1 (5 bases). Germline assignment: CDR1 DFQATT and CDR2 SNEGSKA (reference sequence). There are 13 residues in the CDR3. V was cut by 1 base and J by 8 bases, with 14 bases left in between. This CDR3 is CSARGLGRNEAFF. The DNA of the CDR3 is TGCAGTGCTAGAGGCCTGGGGCGCAACGAAGCTTTCTTT.

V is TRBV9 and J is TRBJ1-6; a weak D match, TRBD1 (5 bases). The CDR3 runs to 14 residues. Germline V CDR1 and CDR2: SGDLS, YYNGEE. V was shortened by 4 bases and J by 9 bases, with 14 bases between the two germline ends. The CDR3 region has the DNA TGTGCCAGCAGCAAGGGCCTCGGGGGTTCACCCCTCCACTTT. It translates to CASSKGLGGSPLHF.

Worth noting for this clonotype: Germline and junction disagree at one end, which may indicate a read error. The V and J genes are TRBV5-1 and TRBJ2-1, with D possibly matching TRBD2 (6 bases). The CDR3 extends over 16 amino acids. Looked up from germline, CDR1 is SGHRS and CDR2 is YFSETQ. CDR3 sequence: CASSPPEGSSYNEQFF. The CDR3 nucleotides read TGTGCCAGCAGCCCCCCGGAGGGGAGCTCCTACAATGAGCAGTTCTTC.

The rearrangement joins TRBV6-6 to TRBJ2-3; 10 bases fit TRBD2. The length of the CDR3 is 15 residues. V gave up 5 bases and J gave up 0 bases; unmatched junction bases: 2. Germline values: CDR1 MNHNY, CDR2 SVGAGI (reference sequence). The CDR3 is CASSGLAVSTDTQYF. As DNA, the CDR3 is TGTGCCAGCAGTGGACTAGCGGTTAGCACAGATACGCAGTATTTT.

CDR3 sequence (DNA): TGCAGTGCTATTCATACAGGGCCAGATACGCAGTATTTT. Its translation is CSAIHTGPDTQYF. This chain links TRBV20-1 with TRBJ2-3; TRBD1 might be the D (6 bases). The V and J ends lost 4 bases and 4 bases respectively, with 12 bases between them. CDR3 size: 13 residues. CDR1 is DFQATT, CDR2 SNEGSKA, per germline (reference sequence).

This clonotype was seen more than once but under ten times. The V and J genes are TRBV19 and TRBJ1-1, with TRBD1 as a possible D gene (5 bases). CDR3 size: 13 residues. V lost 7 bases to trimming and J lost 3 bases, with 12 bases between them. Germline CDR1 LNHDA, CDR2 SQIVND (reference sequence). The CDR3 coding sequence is TGTGCCAGTACGGCCGTGGGGGACACTGAAGCTTTCTTT. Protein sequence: CASTAVGDTEAFF.

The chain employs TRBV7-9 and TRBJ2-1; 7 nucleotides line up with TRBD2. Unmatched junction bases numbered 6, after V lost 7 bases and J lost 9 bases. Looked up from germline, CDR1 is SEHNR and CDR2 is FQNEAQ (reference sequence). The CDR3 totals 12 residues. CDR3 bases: TGTGCCAGCAACCGCGGGGGAGGTGAGCAGTTCTTC. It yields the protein CASNRGGGEQFF.

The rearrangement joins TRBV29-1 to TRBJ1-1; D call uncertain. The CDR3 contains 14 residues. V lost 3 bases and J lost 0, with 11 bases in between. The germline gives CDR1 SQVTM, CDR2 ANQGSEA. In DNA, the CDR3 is TGCAGCGTTGATGACGACATAATGAACACTGAAGCTTTCTTT. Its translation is CSVDDDIMNTEAFF.

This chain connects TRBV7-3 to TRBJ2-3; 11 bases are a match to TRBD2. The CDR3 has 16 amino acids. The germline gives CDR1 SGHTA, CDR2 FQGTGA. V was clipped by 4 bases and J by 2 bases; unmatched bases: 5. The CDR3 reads CASSSVAGGATDTQYF. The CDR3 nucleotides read TGTGCCAGCAGCTCGGTAGCGGGGGGGGCCACAGATACGCAGTATTTT.

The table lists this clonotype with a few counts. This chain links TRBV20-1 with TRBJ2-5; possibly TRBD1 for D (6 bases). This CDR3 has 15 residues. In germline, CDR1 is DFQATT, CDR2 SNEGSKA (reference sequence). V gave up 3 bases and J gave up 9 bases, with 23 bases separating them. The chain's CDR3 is CSASRTTGGNQPQYF. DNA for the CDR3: TGCAGTGCTAGCAGGACGACAGGCGGCAATCAGCCCCAGTACTTC.

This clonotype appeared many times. CDR3 protein: CAISESQSEAFF. The CDR3 coding sequence is TGTGCCATCAGTGAGTCGCAGTCTGAAGCTTTCTTT. The V gene is TRBV10-3, the J gene TRBJ1-1, with no clear D. The ends were cut back, 0 bases at V and 6 bases at J, with 5 bases in the middle. In germline, CDR1 is ENHRY, CDR2 SYGVKD. The CDR3 has 12 residues.

CDR3 sequence reads: CASNNRLGQPQHF. Here the CDR3 DNA reads TGTGCCAGCAATAATAGGTTAGGACAGCCCCAGCATTTT. The chain couples TRBV2 to TRBJ1-5, with D unresolved. This CDR3 spans 13 amino acids. The germline CDR1 and CDR2 sequences are SNHLY and FYNNEI. Trimming stripped 7 bases from V and 7 bases from J, with 14 bases between.

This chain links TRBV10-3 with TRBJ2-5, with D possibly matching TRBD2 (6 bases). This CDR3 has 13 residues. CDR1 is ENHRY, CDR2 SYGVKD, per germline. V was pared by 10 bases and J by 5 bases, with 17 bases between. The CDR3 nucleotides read TGTGCCAGCACCTCCACGGCGGGGGAGACCCAGTACTTC. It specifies CASTSTAGETQYF.

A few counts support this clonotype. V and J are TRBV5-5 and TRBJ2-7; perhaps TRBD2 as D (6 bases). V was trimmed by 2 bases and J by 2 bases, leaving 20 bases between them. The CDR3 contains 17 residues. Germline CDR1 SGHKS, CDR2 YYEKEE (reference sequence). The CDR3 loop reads CASSLVHPGLTPYEQYF. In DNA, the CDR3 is TGTGCCAGCAGCTTAGTTCATCCGGGACTGACGCCCTACGAGCAGTACTTC.

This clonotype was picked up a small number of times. The CDR3 coding sequence is TGTGCCACCAGTGGCCAATCGGCGCAGGGCTACACCTTC. Encoded protein: CATSGQSAQGYTF. The gene calls are TRBV24-1 and TRBJ1-2; D not certain. V lost 5 bases and J 8 bases, leaving 14 bases between the germline ends. This CDR3 is 13 amino acids long. CDR1 KGHDR and CDR2 SFDVKD come from the germline V gene.

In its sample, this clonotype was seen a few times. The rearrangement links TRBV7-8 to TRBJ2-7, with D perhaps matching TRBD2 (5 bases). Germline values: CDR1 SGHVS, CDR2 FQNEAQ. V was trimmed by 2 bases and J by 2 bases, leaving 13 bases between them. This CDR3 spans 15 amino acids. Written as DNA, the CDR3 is TGTGCCAGCAGCTTAAGGCCGGGGAACACCTACGAGCAGTACTTC. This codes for CASSLRPGNTYEQYF.

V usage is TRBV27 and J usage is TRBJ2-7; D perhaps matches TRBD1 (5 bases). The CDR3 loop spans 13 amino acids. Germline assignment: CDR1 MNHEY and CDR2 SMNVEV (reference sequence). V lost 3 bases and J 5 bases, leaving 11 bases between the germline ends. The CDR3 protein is CASSFLQGNEQYF. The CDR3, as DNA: TGTGCCAGCAGTTTCCTTCAGGGAAACGAGCAGTACTTC.